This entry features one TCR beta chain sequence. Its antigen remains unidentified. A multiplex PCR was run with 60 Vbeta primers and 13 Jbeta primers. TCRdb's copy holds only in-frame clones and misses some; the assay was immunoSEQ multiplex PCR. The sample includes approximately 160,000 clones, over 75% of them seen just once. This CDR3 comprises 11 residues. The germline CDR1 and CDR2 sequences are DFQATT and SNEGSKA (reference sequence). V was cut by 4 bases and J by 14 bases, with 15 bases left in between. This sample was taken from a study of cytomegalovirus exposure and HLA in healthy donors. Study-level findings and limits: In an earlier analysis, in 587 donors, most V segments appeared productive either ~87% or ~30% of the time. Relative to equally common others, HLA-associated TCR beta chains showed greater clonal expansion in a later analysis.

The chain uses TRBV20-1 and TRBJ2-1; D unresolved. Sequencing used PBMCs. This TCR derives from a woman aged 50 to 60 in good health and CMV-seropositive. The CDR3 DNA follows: TGCAGTGCTAACAACAATAAACGGGAGTTCTTC. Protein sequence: CSANNNKREFF.